This entry is about one T cell receptor beta chain. This sample was included in a study of blood T cell repertoires in COVID-19. Turning to the study itself: Nucleic acid was either cDNA or gDNA, and it came from T cells, B-cell-depleted T cells, or PBMCs.

Data came from immunoSEQ multiplex PCR; TCRdb stores just in-frame clones and leaves some out. The sample gives approximately 360,000 clones, roughly four fifths of which show up once; 5.1% is in the top ten. Participant age was about 18 to 100 years, and participants resided in approximately 24 US areas. Participant-reported clinical history was the basis for cohort assignment. The clonotype was recovered from a woman aged 45-60 years who had recovered from COVID-19. The sample consisted of PBMCs or T cells enriched from blood (not recorded which).

CDR3 bases: TGTGCCAGCAGCCTCGTAGGGGGTTCCGATGGCTACACCTTC. It is translated as CASSLVGGSDGYTF. The chain couples TRBV3-1 (or the pseudogene TRBV3-2) to TRBJ1-2; TRBD1 might be the D (6 bases). The length of the CDR3 is 14 residues. V was cut by 4 bases and J by 6 bases, with 15 bases left in between. Per germline, CDR1 LGHDT and CDR2 YNNKEL (reference sequence).